Each of the 8 T cell receptor beta chains below was sequenced from the same sample in a study of brain T cells in children with intractable seizures. As to time point: blood from clinic visit 5 months post-surgery; TSC patient then seizure free. Sequenced by immunoSEQ multiplex PCR; TCRdb stores in-frame clones only, minus some. The top ten hold roughly 5.7% of the sample, which has about 340,000 clones, 93% seen once. The sequences come from peripheral blood, collected approximately 5 months after surgery. These receptors all stem from a boy younger than two with tuberous sclerosis and intractable seizures.

The genes are TRBV6-6 and TRBJ2-5; 10 nucleotides align to TRBD2. Germline loops: CDR1 MNHNY, CDR2 SVGAGI (reference sequence). With V trimmed by 2 bases and J by 2 bases, 5 bases remained unmatched. The CDR3 contains 16 residues. In nucleotides, the CDR3 is TGTGCCAGCAGTTACGGGTTAGCGGGGGGACAAGAGACCCAGTACTTC. This gives the protein CASSYGLAGGQETQYF.

This sequence joins TRBV30 and TRBJ2-2; the D is unclear. Germline CDR1 reads GTSNPN; CDR2 reads SVGIG (reference sequence). Trimming cost V 2 bases and J 6 bases, with 4 bases left between them. This CDR3 spans 11 amino acids. CDR3 amino acids: CAWSYPGELFF. CDR3 nucleotide sequence: TGTGCCTGGAGTTACCCCGGGGAGCTGTTTTTT.

The V call is TRBV10-3, the J call TRBJ1-1, with a tentative D call TRBD1 (5 bases). The CDR3 sequence is 17 residues long. Germline lookup yields CDR1 ENHRY and CDR2 SYGVKD. Trimming took off 4 bases at V and 0 bases at J, with 18 bases between the two ends. CDR3 coding DNA: TGTGCCATCAGTGGGGGTTCCCTTCAGGGTATGAACACTGAAGCTTTCTTT. It codes for CAISGGSLQGMNTEAFF.

This rearrangement joins TRBV4-1 to TRBJ1-3; unclear D gene. The CDR3 sequence is 19 residues long. From germline, CDR1 is MGHRA and CDR2 YSYEKL. Trimming cost V 1 base and J 4 bases, with 23 bases left between them. CDR3 bases: TGCGCCAGCAGCCAAGGAGCGCCGGGCGGGTTAAGGGTCGGAAACACCATATATTTT. Translated, it gives CASSQGAPGGLRVGNTIYF.

A few counts support this clone. This chain uses TRBV6-5 with TRBJ1-6; no firm D call. The CDR3 runs to 12 residues. Trimming took 7 bases from V and 12 from J, leaving 13 bases between them. CDR1 is MNHEY, CDR2 SVGAGI, per germline. CDR3 DNA: TGTGCCAGCAACCCTCCATCGGGACCCCTCCACTTT. Encoded protein: CASNPPSGPLHF.

This chain joins TRBV28 and TRBJ1-2, with 7 bases aligning to TRBD1. Germline loops: CDR1 MDHEN, CDR2 SYDVKM. CDR3 length: 12 amino acids. V lost 2 bases and J lost 7; bases outside the gene matches: 1. The CDR3: CASSLTGVGYTF. CDR3 bases: TGTGCCAGCAGTTTAACAGGGGTTGGCTACACCTTC.

The rearrangement joins TRBV24-1 to TRBJ1-2, with 7 bases matching TRBD1. The V segment lost 5 bases and the J segment 9 bases; nucleotides outside the gene matches: 17. Germline CDR1 reads KGHDR; CDR2 reads SFDVKD. This CDR3 comprises 16 residues. CDR3 loop: CATSARGDSPYGRYTF. The CDR3 DNA sequence: TGTGCCACCAGTGCCCGAGGGGACAGTCCGTATGGTCGCTACACCTTC.

V is TRBV10-3 and J is TRBJ1-1; possible D gene TRBD1, 5 bases. V gave up 3 bases and J gave up 0 bases, with 11 bases separating them. Looked up from germline, CDR1 is ENHRY and CDR2 is SYGVKD. The CDR3 has 15 amino acids. The CDR3 sequence: CAISDKTGVNTEAFF. CDR3 DNA sequence: TGTGCCATCAGTGACAAAACAGGAGTGAACACTGAAGCTTTCTTT.